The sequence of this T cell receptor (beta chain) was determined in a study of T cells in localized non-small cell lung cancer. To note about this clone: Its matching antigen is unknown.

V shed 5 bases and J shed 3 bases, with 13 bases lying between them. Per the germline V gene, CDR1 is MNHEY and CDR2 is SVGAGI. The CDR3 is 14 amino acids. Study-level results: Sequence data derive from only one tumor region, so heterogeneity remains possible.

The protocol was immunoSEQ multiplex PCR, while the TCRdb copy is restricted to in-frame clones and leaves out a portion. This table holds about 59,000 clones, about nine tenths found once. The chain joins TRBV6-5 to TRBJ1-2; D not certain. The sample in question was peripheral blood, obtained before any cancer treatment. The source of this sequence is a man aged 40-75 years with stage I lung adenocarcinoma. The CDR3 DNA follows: TGTGCCAGCAGTCGCCACAGCGAGCACTATGGCTACACCTTC. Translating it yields CASSRHSEHYGYTF.